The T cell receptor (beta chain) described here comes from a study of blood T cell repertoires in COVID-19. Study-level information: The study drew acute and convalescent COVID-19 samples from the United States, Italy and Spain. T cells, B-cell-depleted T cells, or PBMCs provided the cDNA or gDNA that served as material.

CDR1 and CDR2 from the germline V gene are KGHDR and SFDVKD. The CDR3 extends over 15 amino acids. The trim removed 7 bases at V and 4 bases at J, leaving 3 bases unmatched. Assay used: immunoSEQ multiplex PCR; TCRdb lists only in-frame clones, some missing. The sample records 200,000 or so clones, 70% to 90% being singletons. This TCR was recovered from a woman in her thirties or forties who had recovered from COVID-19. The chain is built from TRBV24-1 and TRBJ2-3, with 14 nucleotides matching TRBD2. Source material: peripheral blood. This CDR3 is CATSKGLAGADTQYF. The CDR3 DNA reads TGTGCCACCAGCAAGGGACTAGCGGGAGCAGATACGCAGTATTTT.